These 4 T cell receptor beta chains were sequenced from one sample in a study of PD-1 blockade in classical Hodgkin lymphoma. Brentuximab vedotin exposure varied among the patients, all of whom had relapsed after autologous stem cell transplantation. Assay used: immunoSEQ multiplex PCR; TCRdb lists only in-frame clones, some missing. The sample has roughly 97,000 clones, over 70% seen once. The specimen was peripheral blood mononuclear cells (PBMCs), collected at baseline. The receptors come from a human donor with classical Hodgkin lymphoma.

The gene calls are TRBV6-5 and TRBJ1-2, with D possibly matching TRBD1 (5 bases). CDR3 length: 12 amino acids. Per the germline V gene, CDR1 is MNHEY and CDR2 is SVGAGI. Trimming took 7 bases from V and 7 from J, leaving 13 bases between them. CDR3 DNA sequence: TGTGCCAGCACCACGGGACTGGTTGGCTACACCTTC. It encodes CASTTGLVGYTF.

This clone was counted once. This chain uses TRBV5-5 with TRBJ1-5, with a possible D match to TRBD1 (5 bases). CDR3 length equals 14 residues. The germline V and J ends were trimmed by 2 bases and 9 bases, with 15 bases remaining between them. CDR1 SGHKS and CDR2 YYEKEE come from the germline V gene (reference sequence). The CDR3 here is CASSLQVRAWPQHF. DNA of the CDR3: TGTGCCAGCAGCTTACAGGTTCGGGCATGGCCCCAGCATTTT.

The V gene is TRBV25-1, the J gene TRBJ2-2; D might be TRBD2 (5 bases). The CDR3 runs to 12 residues. With 5 bases removed from V and 7 bases from J, the gap between germline ends came to 8 bases. Looked up from germline, CDR1 is MGHDK and CDR2 is SYGVNS. CDR3 nucleotide sequence: TGTGCCAGCAGTTGGAGGTTCGGGGAGCTGTTTTTT. Its translation: CASSWRFGELFF.

This chain uses TRBV9 with TRBJ1-1, with D possibly being TRBD1 (5 bases). Germline V gives CDR1 SGDLS, CDR2 YYNGEE. Trimming shortened V by 0 bases and J by 7 bases, and 10 bases separated the two germline ends. The CDR3 is 13 residues long. CDR3 amino acids: CASSVVGGIEAFF. In nucleotides, the CDR3 is TGTGCCAGCAGCGTAGTGGGGGGGATTGAAGCTTTCTTT. The complete variable domain, with remaining parts taken from reference TRBV9 and TRBJ1-1, reads DSGVTQTPKHLITATGQRVTLRCSPRSGDLSVYWYQQSLDQGLQFLIQYYNGEERAKGNILERFSAQQFPDLHSELNLSSLELGDSALYFCASSVVGGIEAFFGQGTRLTVV.